Each of the 32 T cell receptor beta chains below was sequenced from the same sample in a study of cytomegalovirus exposure and HLA in healthy donors. The PCR ran on 60 Vbeta and 13 Jbeta primers. Repertoires were generated with immunoSEQ multiplex PCR, while TCRdb's copy carries only in-frame clones and drops some. The listing contains around 130,000 clones. Sequenced material: PBMCs. The origin of the receptors is a middle-aged woman in good health and CMV-seronegative.

This chain connects TRBV6-1 to TRBJ2-2; TRBD2 is a possible D gene (6 bases). Trimming took off 11 bases at V and 7 bases at J, with 17 bases between the two ends. This CDR3 comprises 13 residues. CDR1 and CDR2 from the germline V gene are MNHNS and SASEGT. This chain's CDR3 is CAARLVLDGELFF. As DNA, the CDR3 is TGTGCCGCCCGACTAGTCTTGGACGGGGAGCTGTTTTTT.

The rearrangement joins TRBV7-9 to TRBJ2-5; TRBD1 agrees at 8 bases. The CDR3 consists of 15 residues. CDR1 and CDR2 (germline): SEHNR, FQNEAQ (reference sequence). V was pared by 5 bases and J by 0 bases, with 5 bases of the junction left unmatched. The CDR3 DNA reads TGTGCCAGCAGCACCCCGACAGGGGACCAAGAGACCCAGTACTTC. Translated, it gives CASSTPTGDQETQYF.

The V gene is TRBV5-4, the J gene TRBJ1-2, with 10 bases matching TRBD1. The CDR3 runs 13 residues. V trimming: 4 bases; J trimming: 4 bases; junction bases outside the gene matches: 1. The germline gives CDR1 SGHNT, CDR2 YYREEE (reference sequence). In DNA, the CDR3 is TGTGCCAGCAGCAGGGACAGGGGCTATGGCTACACCTTC. This translates into CASSRDRGYGYTF.

The V call is TRBV18, the J call TRBJ1-1; the D gene is possibly TRBD1 (5 bases). The CDR3 is 15 amino acids. Germline CDR1 KGHSH, CDR2 LQKENI. V was clipped by 4 bases and J by 1 base, with 13 bases between them. This CDR3 is CASSLIGGENTEAFF. CDR3 in DNA: TGTGCCAGCTCACTGATCGGGGGGGAGAACACTGAAGCTTTCTTT.

This chain connects TRBV14 to TRBJ2-3, with D unresolved. The length of the CDR3 is 13 residues. Germline V lookup: CDR1 SGHDN, CDR2 FVKESK. The germline V and J ends were trimmed by 4 bases and 0 bases, with 5 bases remaining between them. In DNA, the CDR3 is TGTGCCAGCAGCCTATCTAGCACAGATACGCAGTATTTT. It specifies CASSLSSTDTQYF.

The chain combines TRBV18 with TRBJ1-6, with D maybe TRBD1 (6 bases). The V gene's germline CDR1 is KGHSH and CDR2 LQKENI. This CDR3 has 16 amino acids. V was pared by 3 bases and J by 0 bases, with 9 bases between. The CDR3 region has the DNA TGTGCCAGCTCACCGGAACAGGGCTCCTATAATTCACCCCTCCACTTT. Its translation is CASSPEQGSYNSPLHF.

The chain links TRBV5-4 to TRBJ2-3, with TRBD2 matching over 11 bases. This CDR3 is 15 amino acids long. The V and J ends lost 5 bases and 5 bases, in that order; junction bases with no gene match: 7. CDR1 and CDR2 from the germline V gene are SGHNT and YYREEE (reference sequence). Here the CDR3 reads CASRSSGGAKDTQYF. CDR3 coding DNA: TGTGCCAGCAGAAGTAGCGGGGGGGCCAAAGATACGCAGTATTTT.

CDR3 loop: CASSTGETQYF. The CDR3 DNA reads TGTGCCAGCAGCACCGGGGAGACCCAGTACTTC. The rearrangement uses TRBV4-2 and TRBJ2-5; D is uncertain. The CDR3 loop spans 11 amino acids. The germline V and J ends were trimmed by 5 bases and 5 bases, with 6 bases remaining between them. Germline V gives CDR1 LGHNA, CDR2 YNFKEQ.

The rearrangement uses TRBV11-1 and TRBJ1-2; TRBD1 matches at 8 bases. This CDR3 comprises 13 residues. Germline CDR1 SGHAT, CDR2 FQDESV (reference sequence). Losses at the gene ends were 5 bases for V and 5 bases for J; bases not matched to a gene: 4. In DNA form, the CDR3 reads TGTGCCAGCAGCAAGGACAGGGAATATGGCTACACCTTC. Its protein is CASSKDREYGYTF.

The V gene is TRBV9, the J gene TRBJ1-2; D uncertain. CDR1 SGDLS and CDR2 YYNGEE come from the germline V gene. The CDR3 totals 12 residues. Trimming took 5 bases from V and 8 from J, leaving 13 bases between them. In nucleotides, the CDR3 is TGTGCCAGCAGGGCTAGTGCGTCGGGCTACACCTTC. It codes for CASRASASGYTF.

The chain employs TRBV19 and TRBJ2-5; 9 bases align to TRBD2. The V segment lost 1 base and the J segment 1 base; nucleotides outside the gene matches: 4. The CDR3 extends over 16 amino acids. Germline lookup yields CDR1 LNHDA and CDR2 SQIVND (reference sequence). The DNA of the CDR3 is TGTGCCAGTAGTATAGTAGCGGGGGTGGCCCAAGAGACCCAGTACTTC. Amino acid sequence: CASSIVAGVAQETQYF.

V is TRBV6-6 and J is TRBJ2-7, with 7 bases that match TRBD2. The trim removed 6 bases at V and 2 bases at J, leaving 7 bases unmatched. CDR3 length equals 14 residues. Germline V gene lookup returns CDR1 MNHNY and CDR2 SVGAGI (reference sequence). The CDR3: CASRGGGPTYEQYF. The CDR3 bases are TGTGCCAGCAGGGGCGGGGGTCCAACCTACGAGCAGTACTTC.

V and J are TRBV11-3 and TRBJ2-5; tentative D call: TRBD1 (6 bases). This CDR3 spans 17 amino acids. Trimming removed 5 bases at V and 7 bases at J, with 26 bases between. Per the germline V gene, CDR1 is SGHNT and CDR2 is YENEEA. Here the CDR3 reads CASSKGRRTASLGTQYF. CDR3 DNA sequence: TGTGCCAGCAGCAAAGGAAGGAGGACAGCCTCACTGGGGACCCAGTACTTC.

This chain connects TRBV5-4 to TRBJ2-1; D ambiguous. Germline CDR1 reads SGHNT; CDR2 reads YYREEE (reference sequence). The V end was cut by 4 bases, the J end by 8 bases, with 10 bases between. The CDR3 totals 12 residues. In DNA, the CDR3 is TGTGCCAGCAGCCTGGATCGGTATGAGCAGTTCTTC. Its protein product is CASSLDRYEQFF.

The chain has TRBV7-2 and TRBJ1-1; D possibly corresponds to TRBD1 (5 bases). Trimming cost V 6 bases and J 1 base, with 12 bases left between them. Germline CDR1 is SGHTA and CDR2 is FQGNSA. The CDR3 is made up of 14 amino acids. The CDR3 nucleotides are TGTGCCAGCAGTCCCCGGGGGGGGAACACTGAAGCTTTCTTT. Translated: CASSPRGGNTEAFF.

This chain connects TRBV9 to TRBJ2-2, with D perhaps matching TRBD1 (5 bases). The CDR3 totals 18 residues. Deletions cut 0 bases from V and 2 bases from J, with 17 bases between. CDR1 and CDR2 (germline): SGDLS, YYNGEE. CDR3 loop: CASSVVGVGRANTGELFF. CDR3 in DNA: TGTGCCAGCAGCGTAGTAGGTGTGGGCAGGGCAAACACCGGGGAGCTGTTTTTT.

The chain uses TRBV5-1 and TRBJ2-7; 7 bases are a match to TRBD1. The germline V gene encodes CDR1 SGHRS and CDR2 YFSETQ. The CDR3 length is 15 residues. V lost 4 bases and J lost 4; bases outside the gene matches: 11. DNA of the CDR3: TGCGCCAGCAGCGCGGTACAGGGGTCTAGGTACGAGCAGTACTTC. Its translation: CASSAVQGSRYEQYF.

The rearrangement uses TRBV2 and TRBJ2-3, with TRBD2 as a possible D gene (6 bases). This CDR3 is built from 16 residues. V was pared by 8 bases and J by 0 bases, with 18 bases between. Looked up from germline, CDR1 is SNHLY and CDR2 is FYNNEI. The CDR3 spells CASSSSGLSSTDTQYF. The DNA of the CDR3 is TGTGCCAGCTCTTCGTCGGGACTTTCTAGCACAGATACGCAGTATTTT.

J is TRBJ1-2 and V is TRBV29-1, with D possibly matching TRBD1 (5 bases). Germline V gene data show CDR1 as SQVTM and CDR2 as ANQGSEA. The CDR3 has 13 amino acids. Between the trimmed V and J ends, which lost 3 bases and 2 bases, there was a span of 10 bases. The CDR3 loop reads CSVEREGNYGYTF. The CDR3 region has the DNA TGCAGCGTTGAGAGGGAGGGGAACTATGGCTACACCTTC.

The chain uses TRBV7-2 and TRBJ1-2; D is uncertain. V was pared by 5 bases and J by 9 bases, with 13 bases between. Germline V CDR1 and CDR2: SGHTA, FQGNSA. The CDR3 covers 12 residues. The DNA of the CDR3 is TGTGCCAGCAGCCCCGGACTAACCAGCTACACCTTC. Its translation is CASSPGLTSYTF.

The chain has TRBV18 and TRBJ2-7; unclear D gene. The CDR3 has 10 amino acids. The V end was cut by 6 bases, the J end by 7 bases, with 7 bases between. Germline V gives CDR1 KGHSH, CDR2 LQKENI. The CDR3 nucleotides read TGTGCCAGCTCCAACGGGGAGCAGTACTTC. It encodes CASSNGEQYF.

The rearrangement uses TRBV4-3 and TRBJ2-5; a weak D match, TRBD1 (5 bases). The tail of the sequence fits TRBJ2-7 better, so the J call may be wrong. This CDR3 is 13 amino acids long. Germline CDR1 reads LGHNA; CDR2 reads YSLEER. The CDR3 spells CASSQGLFDEQYF. The DNA of the CDR3 is TGCGCCAGCAGCCAGGGGCTTTTCGACGAGCAGTACTTC.

CDR3 loop: CASSARWAGGSNTEAFF. As DNA, the CDR3 is TGTGCCAGCAGCGCCAGGTGGGCAGGGGGCTCGAACACTGAAGCTTTCTTT. This sequence joins TRBV5-5 and TRBJ1-1; 8 bases fit TRBD1. CDR3 size: 17 residues. V dropped 4 bases and J dropped 1; count of bases not matched to a gene: 12. Germline loops: CDR1 SGHKS, CDR2 YYEKEE (reference sequence).

V and J are TRBV10-3 and TRBJ2-2; no clear D gene. The ends were cut back, 6 bases at V and 3 bases at J, with 8 bases in the middle. Per the germline V gene, CDR1 is ENHRY and CDR2 is SYGVKD. There are 13 residues in the CDR3. CDR3: CAISTQDTGELFF. CDR3 coding DNA: TGTGCCATCAGCACGCAGGACACCGGGGAGCTGTTTTTT.

The rearrangement uses TRBV6-6 and TRBJ1-2, with D possibly TRBD1 on 5 matching bases. CDR1 and CDR2 (germline): MNHNY, SVGAGI (reference sequence). The ends were cut back, 6 bases at V and 4 bases at J, with 12 bases in the middle. The CDR3 sequence is 13 residues long. CDR3 region: CASRFDSPYGYTF. The DNA for the CDR3 is TGTGCCAGCAGATTTGACAGCCCCTATGGCTACACCTTC.

This chain joins TRBV27 and TRBJ2-1; the match to TRBD2 covers 10 bases. The CDR3 consists of 14 residues. Looked up from germline, CDR1 is MNHEY and CDR2 is SMNVEV (reference sequence). V gave up 11 bases and J gave up 9 bases; unmatched junction bases: 13. The CDR3 sequence: CASGSGGAEGEQFF. The CDR3 DNA follows: TGTGCCTCCGGAAGCGGGGGGGCCGAGGGTGAGCAGTTCTTC.

The chain employs TRBV7-9 and TRBJ1-1; 7 bases fit TRBD1. CDR3 length: 16 amino acids. J lost 0 bases, V lost 1 base, and 5 bases had no gene match. CDR1 SEHNR and CDR2 FQNEAQ come from the germline V gene (reference sequence). This CDR3 is CASSLEGQSMNTEAFF. The CDR3 region has the DNA TGTGCCAGCAGCTTAGAGGGACAGAGCATGAACACTGAAGCTTTCTTT. The whole variable domain, filled in from reference TRBV7-9 and TRBJ1-1, reads DTGVSQNPRHKITKRGQNVTFRCDPISEHNRLYWYRQTLGQGPEFLTYFQNEAQLEKSRLLSDRFSAERPKGSFSTLEIQRTEQGDSAMYLCASSLEGQSMNTEAFFGQGTRLTVV.

The chain uses TRBV7-2 and TRBJ1-2; a weak D match, TRBD1 (6 bases). From germline, CDR1 is SGHTA and CDR2 FQGNSA. CDR3 size: 17 residues. V lost 5 bases and J 2 bases, leaving 21 bases between the germline ends. This CDR3 reads CASSVRGEQALNYGYTF. Written as DNA, the CDR3 is TGTGCCAGCAGCGTCAGGGGAGAACAAGCCCTGAACTATGGCTACACCTTC.

This chain links TRBV6-6 with TRBJ1-2; D is ambiguous. Germline values: CDR1 MNHNY, CDR2 SVGAGI (reference sequence). This CDR3 contains 14 residues. The ends were cut back, 4 bases at V and 8 bases at J, with 17 bases in the middle. The CDR3 coding sequence is TGTGCCAGCAGTTGGGGAGACGCTACGGGCGGCTACACCTTC. This encodes CASSWGDATGGYTF.

The gene calls are TRBV7-3 and TRBJ2-4, with 9 bases that match TRBD2. The CDR3 totals 17 residues. Trimming took 5 bases from V and 0 from J; bases not matched to a gene: 8. Per germline, CDR1 SGHTA and CDR2 FQGTGA. This CDR3 reads CASSIGRGGLAKNIQYF. The CDR3 nucleotides read TGTGCCAGCAGCATAGGGCGGGGGGGTTTAGCCAAAAACATTCAGTACTTC.

The chain couples TRBV10-1 to TRBJ2-1; 14 nucleotides line up with TRBD2. Germline V lookup: CDR1 WNHNN, CDR2 SYGVQD (reference sequence). V trimming: 8 bases; J trimming: 4 bases; junction bases outside the gene matches: 4. This CDR3 comprises 15 residues. The CDR3 spells CASGWTSGGYNEQFF. The CDR3 bases are TGCGCCAGCGGATGGACTAGCGGGGGGTACAATGAGCAGTTCTTC.

The gene calls are TRBV25-1 and TRBJ1-1; possibly TRBD1 for D (5 bases). CDR1 and CDR2 (germline): MGHDK, SYGVNS. The length of the CDR3 is 15 residues. Trimming shortened V by 2 bases and J by 1 base, and 11 bases separated the two germline ends. DNA for the CDR3: TGTGCCAGCAGTGAACCCAGGGATGGGAACACTGAAGCTTTCTTT. Encoded protein: CASSEPRDGNTEAFF.